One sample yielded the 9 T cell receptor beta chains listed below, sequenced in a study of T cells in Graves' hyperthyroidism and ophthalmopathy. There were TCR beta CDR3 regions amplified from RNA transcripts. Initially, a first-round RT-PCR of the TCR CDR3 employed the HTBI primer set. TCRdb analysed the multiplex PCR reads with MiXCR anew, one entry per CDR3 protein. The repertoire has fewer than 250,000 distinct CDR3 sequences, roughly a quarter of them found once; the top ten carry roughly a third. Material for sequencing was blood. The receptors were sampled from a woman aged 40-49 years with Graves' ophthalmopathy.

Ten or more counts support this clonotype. DNA for the CDR3: TGCGCCAGCAGCCACGGAACAGGGTTACGAAACACCATATATTTT. Protein product: CASSHGTGLRNTIYF. The rearrangement links TRBV4-1 to TRBJ1-3, with D possibly TRBD1 on 6 matching bases. Germline CDR1 and CDR2: MGHRA and YSYEKL. This CDR3 is 15 amino acids long. Trimming stripped 3 bases from V and 5 bases from J, with 14 bases between.

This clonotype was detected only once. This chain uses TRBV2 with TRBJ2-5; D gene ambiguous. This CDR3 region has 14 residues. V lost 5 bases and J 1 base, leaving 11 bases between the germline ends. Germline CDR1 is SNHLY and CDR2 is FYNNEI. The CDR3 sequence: CASSTTTFQETQYF. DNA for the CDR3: TGTGCCAGCAGTACCACGACCTTCCAAGAGACCCAGTACTTC.

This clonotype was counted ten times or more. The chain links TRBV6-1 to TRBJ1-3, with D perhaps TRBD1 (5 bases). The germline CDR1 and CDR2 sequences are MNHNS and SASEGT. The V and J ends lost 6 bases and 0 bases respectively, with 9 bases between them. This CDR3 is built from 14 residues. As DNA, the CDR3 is TGTGCCAGCAGCCCCGGGGCCTCTGGAAACACCATATATTTT. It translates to CASSPGASGNTIYF.

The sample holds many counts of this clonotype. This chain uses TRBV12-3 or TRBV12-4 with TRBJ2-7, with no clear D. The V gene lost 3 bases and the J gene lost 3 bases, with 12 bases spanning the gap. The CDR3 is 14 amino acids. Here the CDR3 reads CASSLSAASYEQYF. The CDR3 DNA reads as TGTGCCAGCAGTTTGTCCGCAGCAAGCTACGAGCAGTACTTC.

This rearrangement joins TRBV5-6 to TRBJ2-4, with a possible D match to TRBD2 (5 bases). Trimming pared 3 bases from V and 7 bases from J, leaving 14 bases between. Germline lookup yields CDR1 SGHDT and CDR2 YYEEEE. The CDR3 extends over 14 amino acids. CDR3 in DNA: TGTGCCAGCAGCTCACTAGTATCACCGAACATTCAGTACTTC. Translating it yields CASSSLVSPNIQYF.

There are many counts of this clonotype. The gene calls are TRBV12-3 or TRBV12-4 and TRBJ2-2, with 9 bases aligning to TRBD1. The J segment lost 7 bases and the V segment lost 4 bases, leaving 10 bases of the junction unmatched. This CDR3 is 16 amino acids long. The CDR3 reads CASSSWDRDYIGELFF. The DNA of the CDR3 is TGTGCCAGCAGTTCCTGGGACAGGGATTATATCGGGGAGCTGTTTTTT.

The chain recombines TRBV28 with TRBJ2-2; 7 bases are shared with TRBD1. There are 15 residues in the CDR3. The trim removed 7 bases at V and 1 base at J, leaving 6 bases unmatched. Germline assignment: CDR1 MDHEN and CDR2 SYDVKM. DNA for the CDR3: TGTGCCAGCATCCCGACAGGGTGGAACACCGGGGAGCTGTTTTTT. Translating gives CASIPTGWNTGELFF.

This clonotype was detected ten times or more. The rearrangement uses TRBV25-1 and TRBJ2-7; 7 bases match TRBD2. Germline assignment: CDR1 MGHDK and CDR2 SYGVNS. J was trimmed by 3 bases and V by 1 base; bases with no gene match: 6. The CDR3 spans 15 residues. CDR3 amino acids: CASSELGSGVYEQYF. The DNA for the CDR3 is TGTGCCAGCAGTGAATTGGGGAGCGGGGTCTACGAGCAGTACTTC.

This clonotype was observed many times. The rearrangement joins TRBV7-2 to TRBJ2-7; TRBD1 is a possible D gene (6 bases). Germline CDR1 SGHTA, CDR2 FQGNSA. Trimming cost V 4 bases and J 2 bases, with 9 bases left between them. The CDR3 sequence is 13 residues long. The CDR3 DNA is TGTGCCAGCAGCTCCAGGGGAGCCTACGAGCAGTACTTC. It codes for CASSSRGAYEQYF.